The 27 T cell receptor beta chains listed next were all sequenced from one sample in a study of blood T cell repertoires in COVID-19. Using immunoSEQ multiplex PCR, the repertoire was profiled, and TCRdb retains in-frame clones only, with some absent. The table shows about 160,000 clones, with about 90% occurring only once. Material: peripheral blood. Receptors were obtained from a man younger than 40 with COVID-19, enrolled during active disease.

The J gene is TRBJ1-3, the V gene TRBV5-1; the match to TRBD1 covers 7 bases. This CDR3 region has 16 residues. Germline CDR1 is SGHRS and CDR2 is YFSETQ. Trimming took 0 bases from V and 4 from J; bases not matched to a gene: 7. CDR3 loop: CASSLAGGDRGNTIYF. As DNA, the CDR3 is TGCGCCAGCAGCTTGGCCGGCGGGGACAGAGGAAACACCATATATTTT.

This clone was observed once. This chain uses TRBV27 with TRBJ1-1, with TRBD1 matching 7 bases. The germline gives CDR1 MNHEY, CDR2 SMNVEV (reference sequence). The trim removed 3 bases at V and 7 bases at J, leaving 11 bases unmatched. This CDR3 is 15 amino acids long. The CDR3 DNA reads as TGTGCCAGCAGTTTGTTCCAGGACAGGAACCTTGAAGCTTTCTTT. It specifies CASSLFQDRNLEAFF.

The chain joins TRBV7-2 to TRBJ1-3, with D hard to call. Trimming took off 0 bases at V and 0 bases at J, with 6 bases between the two ends. The CDR3 length is 15 residues. CDR1 SGHTA and CDR2 FQGNSA come from the germline V gene. CDR3 loop: CASSLAAISGNTIYF. The CDR3 bases are TGTGCCAGCAGCTTAGCCGCGATCTCTGGAAACACCATATATTTT.

This clone was recorded a few times. The chain is built from TRBV28 and TRBJ1-1; TRBD1 aligns across 7 bases. From germline, CDR1 is MDHEN and CDR2 SYDVKM. This CDR3 has 16 residues. V dropped 1 base and J dropped 10; count of bases not matched to a gene: 15. The CDR3 region has the DNA TGTGCCAGCAGTTTATTTCCCCAACAGGGGAGTAGGGTAGCTTTCTTT. Its translation: CASSLFPQQGSRVAFF.

The chain has TRBV4-3 and TRBJ1-6, with D uncertain. The V gene's germline CDR1 is LGHNA and CDR2 YSLEER. The CDR3 covers 13 residues. Trimming left V 0 bases short and J 7 bases short, with 4 bases between. This chain's CDR3 is CASSQDKNSPLHF. The CDR3, as DNA: TGCGCCAGCAGCCAAGATAAAAATTCACCCCTCCACTTT.

V and J are TRBV27 and TRBJ1-5; the match to TRBD1 covers 7 bases. With 5 bases clipped from V and 5 bases from J, the junction kept 15 bases outside the gene matches. The germline V gene has CDR1 MNHEY and CDR2 SMNVEV (reference sequence). The CDR3 totals 17 residues. The CDR3 bases are TGTGCCAGCAGTCCCCGACAGGGTTCATATGGGCATCAGCCCCAGCATTTT. Its translation: CASSPRQGSYGHQPQHF.

Remarks on this clone: A much larger clone sits a single nucleotide away, making a read error possible. Additional DNA sequences in this sample encode the identical CDR3. The V call is TRBV30, the J call TRBJ2-1, with a weak D call TRBD2 (5 bases). Trimming took 2 bases from V and 6 from J, leaving 11 bases between them. This CDR3 is 13 amino acids long. Per the germline V gene, CDR1 is GTSNPN and CDR2 is SVGIG (reference sequence). This chain's CDR3 is CAWSRGSLNEQFF. As DNA, the CDR3 is TGTGCCTGGAGTCGGGGATCCCTCAATGAGCAGTTCTTC.

This clone was detected once. This rearrangement joins TRBV7-6 to TRBJ1-1, with 7 bases aligning to TRBD1. The V segment lost 0 bases and the J segment 1 base; nucleotides outside the gene matches: 2. The CDR3 sequence is 15 residues long. Germline CDR1 and CDR2: SGHVS and FNYEAQ. CDR3 protein: CASSLAAGGNTEAFF. The CDR3 DNA follows: TGTGCCAGCAGCTTAGCGGCAGGGGGGAACACTGAAGCTTTCTTT. Drawing the rest from reference TRBV7-6 and TRBJ1-1, the complete variable domain is GAGVSQSPRYKVTKRGQDVALRCDPISGHVSLYWYRQALGQGPEFLTYFNYEAQQDKSGLPNDRFSAERPEGSISTLTIQRTEQRDSAMYRCASSLAAGGNTEAFFGQGTRLTVV.

The V call is TRBV7-9, the J call TRBJ2-1; possibly TRBD1 or TRBD2 for D (6 bases each). This CDR3 comprises 16 residues. The V end lost 10 bases, the J end lost 1 base, and 20 bases lay between the germline ends. Germline V CDR1 and CDR2: SEHNR, FQNEAQ (reference sequence). CDR3 residues: CATTLGGRGSYNEQFF. CDR3 DNA sequence: TGTGCCACCACCTTGGGGGGCAGGGGATCCTACAATGAGCAGTTCTTC.

The chain employs TRBV15 and TRBJ1-5; the D gene is possibly TRBD1 (5 bases). This CDR3 has 13 amino acids. Trimming removed 6 bases at V and 2 bases at J, with 8 bases between. From germline, CDR1 is LNHNV and CDR2 YYDKDF (reference sequence). The CDR3 region has the DNA TGTGCCACCAGTCTCAGGGGCAATCAGCCCCAGCATTTT. Its translation: CATSLRGNQPQHF.

The chain couples TRBV5-8 to TRBJ2-7; no clear D. CDR1 is SGHTS, CDR2 YDEGEE, per germline. This CDR3 region has 13 residues. Trimming shortened V by 3 bases and J by 3 bases, and 10 bases separated the two germline ends. The CDR3 bases are TGTGCCAGCAGCTATATCCTATACTACGAGCAGTACTTC. Translation: CASSYILYYEQYF.

The chain combines TRBV2 with TRBJ1-2; D perhaps matches TRBD1 (6 bases). Deletions cut 5 bases from V and 6 bases from J, with 10 bases between. This CDR3 contains 12 residues. Germline CDR1 is SNHLY and CDR2 is FYNNEI. CDR3 region: CASSPTGHGYTF. The DNA of the CDR3 is TGTGCCAGCAGTCCAACAGGGCATGGCTACACCTTC. Full variable domain (remainder filled in from reference TRBV2 and TRBJ1-2): EPEVTQTPSHQVTQMGQEVILRCVPISNHLYFYWYRQILGQKVEFLVSFYNNEISEKSEIFDDQFSVERPDGSNFTLKIRSTKLEDSAMYFCASSPTGHGYTFGSGTRLTVV.

V gene TRBV11-3 combines with J gene TRBJ2-4, with D possibly TRBD2 on 6 matching bases. Between the trimmed V and J ends, which lost 5 bases and 6 bases, there was a span of 11 bases. Germline assignment: CDR1 SGHNT and CDR2 YENEEA. This CDR3 contains 13 residues. CDR3 amino acids: CASSRGGVNIQYF. The CDR3 DNA follows: TGTGCCAGCAGCCGGGGCGGGGTAAACATTCAGTACTTC.

The rearrangement uses TRBV5-4 and TRBJ2-3, with D possibly matching TRBD2 (5 bases). The CDR3 is 13 residues long. V was cut by 4 bases and J by 2 bases, with 8 bases left in between. Germline CDR1 reads SGHNT; CDR2 reads YYREEE (reference sequence). CDR3 nucleotide sequence: TGTGCCAGCAGCCTCGGGGACACAGATACGCAGTATTTT. This gives the protein CASSLGDTDTQYF.

V is TRBV27 and J is TRBJ1-1; tentative D call: TRBD1 (6 bases). The germline CDR1 and CDR2 sequences are MNHEY and SMNVEV (reference sequence). The V gene lost 8 bases and the J gene lost 3 bases, with 10 bases spanning the gap. CDR3 length: 12 residues. The CDR3 is CASGRGDTEAFF. DNA of the CDR3: TGTGCCAGCGGGAGGGGGGACACTGAAGCTTTCTTT.

In DNA form, the CDR3 reads TGTGCCAGCAGCCAATTTCGGGACTTGTACGAGCAGTACTTC. This codes for CASSQFRDLYEQYF. The chain uses TRBV14 and TRBJ2-7, with D possibly TRBD2 on 6 matching bases. Trimming took 2 bases from V and 4 from J, leaving 12 bases between them. The CDR3 contains 14 residues. Germline values: CDR1 SGHDN, CDR2 FVKESK.

The chain couples TRBV19 to TRBJ1-2, with D maybe TRBD1 (5 bases). Germline V gene data show CDR1 as LNHDA and CDR2 as SQIVND (reference sequence). The ends were cut back, 3 bases at V and 7 bases at J, with 15 bases in the middle. This CDR3 comprises 14 residues. For the CDR3, the DNA is TGTGCCAGTAGTATGGCTTTCAGGGAATCTGGCTACACCTTC. It encodes CASSMAFRESGYTF.

The chain employs TRBV12-5 and TRBJ1-5; maybe TRBD1 (6 bases). Germline V gives CDR1 LGHNT, CDR2 FRNRAP. The CDR3 extends over 17 amino acids. The V and J ends lost 7 bases and 0 bases respectively, with 19 bases between them. The CDR3 DNA reads TGTGCTAGTGTATCCTCCAGGGGTCGTTTTAGCAATCAGCCCCAGCATTTT. As protein: CASVSSRGRFSNQPQHF.

CDR3 nucleotides: TGTGCCAGCAGCCCTAGCGGGGTTACCTACGAGCAGTACTTC. Its protein product is CASSPSGVTYEQYF. The chain carries TRBV7-2 and TRBJ2-7, with 9 bases fitting TRBD2. V dropped 5 bases and J dropped 2; count of bases not matched to a gene: 4. Germline-derived CDR1 and CDR2 are SGHTA and FQGNSA. There are 14 residues in the CDR3.

V usage is TRBV15 and J usage is TRBJ2-5; the D gene is possibly TRBD1 (6 bases). The CDR3 spans 17 residues. V lost 1 base, J lost 1 base, and 16 bases lay in between. The germline V gene has CDR1 LNHNV and CDR2 YYDKDF (reference sequence). The CDR3, as DNA: TGTGCCACCAGCAGAGGCAGAAACGGACAGACCCAAGAGACCCAGTACTTC. Translation: CATSRGRNGQTQETQYF.

The V and J genes are TRBV7-3 and TRBJ2-2; 9 nucleotides align to TRBD2. The length of the CDR3 is 15 residues. The germline V gene has CDR1 SGHTA and CDR2 FQGTGA. Germline trimming cut 6 bases from V and 7 bases from J; bases unmatched to any gene: 9. CDR3 sequence (DNA): TGTGCCAGCAGTTCCACGGGACTAGCTAGCGGGGAGCTGTTTTTT. This codes for CASSSTGLASGELFF.

The chain has TRBV7-8 and TRBJ1-5; 7 bases agree with TRBD1. CDR1 and CDR2 (germline): SGHVS, FQNEAQ. The CDR3 has 16 amino acids. Trimming cost V 5 bases and J 6 bases; bases outside gene matches: 13. The DNA of the CDR3 is TGTGCCAGCAGCCACCCACCTGGGACAGCGGGTCAGCCCCAGCATTTT. Its translation is CASSHPPGTAGQPQHF.

The genes are TRBV11-3 and TRBJ2-5; 9 bases are a match to TRBD2. The germline V gene encodes CDR1 SGHNT and CDR2 YENEEA. Losses at the gene ends were 1 base for V and 5 bases for J; bases not matched to a gene: 5. The length of the CDR3 is 15 residues. The CDR3 DNA is TGTGCCAGCAGCTTAGGATTTAGCGGGAGTGAGACCCAGTACTTC. This encodes CASSLGFSGSETQYF.

This clone was found a few times. The rearrangement uses TRBV7-9 and TRBJ2-1, with D maybe TRBD2 (5 bases). The CDR3 spans 17 residues. V was cut by 1 base and J by 4 bases, with 17 bases left in between. Germline CDR1 reads SEHNR; CDR2 reads FQNEAQ (reference sequence). CDR3 DNA sequence: TGTGCCAGCAGCTTAGAAAGTCTGGGCGGGCTATACAATGAGCAGTTCTTC. Translation: CASSLESLGGLYNEQFF.

V usage is TRBV27 and J usage is TRBJ2-5, with 9 bases matching TRBD2. V lost 5 bases and J lost 2; bases outside the gene matches: 6. The germline V gene has CDR1 MNHEY and CDR2 SMNVEV (reference sequence). This CDR3 is built from 15 residues. The CDR3 bases are TGTGCCAGCAGTCCCGGACTAGCGTGGCAAGAGACCCAGTACTTC. Amino acid sequence: CASSPGLAWQETQYF.

This clone has a single count. The chain combines TRBV24-1 with TRBJ1-6, with D possibly being TRBD1 (6 bases). The CDR3 runs 20 residues. The V gene lost 6 bases and the J gene lost 6 bases, with 29 bases spanning the gap. The germline V gene has CDR1 KGHDR and CDR2 SFDVKD. CDR3 nucleotides: TGTGCCACCAGTTCGGGCCCCGAAACCAGGGGTCCCTCTTTTAATTCACCCCTCCACTTT. The encoded protein is CATSSGPETRGPSFNSPLHF.

V and J are TRBV6-4 and TRBJ2-3, with D possibly being TRBD2 (5 bases). Trimming pared 8 bases from V and 4 bases from J, leaving 16 bases between. This CDR3 is built from 14 residues. Germline V gene data show CDR1 as MRHNA and CDR2 as SNTAGT. The CDR3 region is CASRVMAGADTQYF. CDR3 DNA sequence: TGTGCCAGCCGAGTGATGGCCGGGGCAGATACGCAGTATTTT.